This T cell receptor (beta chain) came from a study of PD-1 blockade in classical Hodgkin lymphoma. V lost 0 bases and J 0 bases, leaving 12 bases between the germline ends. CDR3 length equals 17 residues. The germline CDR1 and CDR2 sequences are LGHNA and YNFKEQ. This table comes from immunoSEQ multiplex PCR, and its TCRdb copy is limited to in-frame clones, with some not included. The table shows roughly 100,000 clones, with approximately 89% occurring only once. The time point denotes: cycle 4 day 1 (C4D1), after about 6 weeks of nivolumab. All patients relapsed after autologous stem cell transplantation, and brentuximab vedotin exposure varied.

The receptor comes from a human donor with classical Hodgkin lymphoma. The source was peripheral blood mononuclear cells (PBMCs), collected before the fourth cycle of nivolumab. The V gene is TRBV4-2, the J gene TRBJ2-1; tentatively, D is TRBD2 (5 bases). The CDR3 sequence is CASSQDLSGISYNEQFF. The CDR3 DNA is TGTGCCAGCAGCCAAGACCTCTCGGGGATCTCCTACAATGAGCAGTTCTTC.